One and the same sample provided the 12 T cell receptor beta chains below, sequenced in a study of CD8 T cells in ankylosing spondylitis. No antigen is known for these receptors. Study outcomes and limitations: Apparently characteristic of ankylosing spondylitis blood was a TCR beta motif (roughly 8 highly homologous variants).

MiXCR, applied by TCRdb to the 5' RACE reads, yields one record per CDR3 protein. The sample contains more than 250,000 distinct CDR3 sequences, 7% to 9% of which appear only once. The sequencing input was blood, either unsorted or a sorted T cell fraction (not recorded which). The receptors here all came from a male donor with ankylosing spondylitis.

This clonotype was detected many times. V gene TRBV12-3 or TRBV12-4 combines with J gene TRBJ2-2, with D maybe TRBD2 (6 bases). The V end was cut by 1 base, the J end by 5 bases, with 8 bases between. The CDR3 totals 14 residues. For the CDR3, the DNA is TGTGCCAGCAGTTTAGGACTAGAAACCGGGGAGCTGTTTTTT. Translating it yields CASSLGLETGELFF.

This clonotype has only a few counts. The chain joins TRBV5-1 to TRBJ1-5; D is possibly TRBD1 (5 bases). CDR1 SGHRS and CDR2 YFSETQ come from the germline V gene. The CDR3 has 15 residues. Trimming removed 5 bases from V and 1 base from J, with 13 bases in between. CDR3 sequence reads: CASSRYGGSNQPQHF. The CDR3 bases are TGCGCCAGCAGTCGATACGGGGGAAGCAATCAGCCCCAGCATTTT.

This clonotype was seen ten or more times. J is TRBJ1-3 and V is TRBV4-1, with D maybe TRBD1 (5 bases). CDR3 length: 16 residues. Trimming stripped 2 bases from V and 0 bases from J, with 11 bases between. Germline values: CDR1 MGHRA, CDR2 YSYEKL. CDR3 nucleotide sequence: TGCGCCAGCAGCCAATGGATGGGGGGCTCTGGAAACACCATATATTTT. This translates into CASSQWMGGSGNTIYF.

This clonotype appeared a few times. The chain uses TRBV28 and TRBJ2-7; no clear D gene. CDR3 length: 15 amino acids. Trimming cost V 2 bases and J 0 bases, with 11 bases left between them. Germline CDR1 and CDR2: MDHEN and SYDVKM. The CDR3 loop reads CASSLGSGYSYEQYF. DNA for the CDR3: TGTGCCAGCAGTTTAGGGTCAGGCTACTCCTACGAGCAGTACTTC.

This clonotype occurred a few times. The chain has TRBV5-1 and TRBJ2-1; unclear D gene. CDR3 length: 14 residues. Trimming pared 4 bases from V and 4 bases from J, leaving 12 bases between. Germline values: CDR1 SGHRS, CDR2 YFSETQ. The DNA for the CDR3 is TGCGCCAGCAGCGCCGCACGTAATTACAATGAGCAGTTCTTC. Residues: CASSAARNYNEQFF.

This clonotype has more than one count but fewer than ten. The J gene is TRBJ2-5, the V gene TRBV29-1; D unresolved. Germline loops: CDR1 SQVTM, CDR2 ANQGSEA. The CDR3 covers 13 residues. The V gene lost 4 bases and the J gene lost 4 bases, with 13 bases spanning the gap. CDR3 sequence reads: CSVGVSWAETQYF. The CDR3 DNA follows: TGCAGCGTTGGTGTGTCTTGGGCAGAGACCCAGTACTTC.

This clonotype was seen a few times. The chain joins TRBV11-1 to TRBJ2-1, with D tentatively TRBD2 (6 bases). Trimming took 5 bases from V and 4 from J, leaving 24 bases between them. The CDR3 covers 18 residues. The germline CDR1 and CDR2 sequences are SGHAT and FQDESV (reference sequence). The CDR3 loop is CASSSLRVRIAVYNEQFF. CDR3 coding DNA: TGTGCCAGCAGCAGCTTAAGGGTCAGAATAGCGGTTTACAATGAGCAGTTCTTC.

This clonotype was detected many times. V and J are TRBV13 and TRBJ2-2; a possible D gene is TRBD1 (6 bases). The CDR3 has 15 amino acids. With 5 bases removed from V and 4 bases from J, the gap between germline ends came to 14 bases. Germline values: CDR1 PRHDT, CDR2 FYEKMQ (reference sequence). In DNA form, the CDR3 reads TGTGCCAGCAGCGACCGGGACATCGTCACCGGGGAGCTGTTTTTT. Amino acids: CASSDRDIVTGELFF.

This clonotype was seen only a few times. The CDR3 sequence: CAISPRGVNTEAFF. For the CDR3, the DNA is TGTGCCATCAGCCCCAGAGGGGTGAACACTGAAGCTTTCTTT. V and J are TRBV10-3 and TRBJ1-1; possibly TRBD1 for D (5 bases). Germline assignment: CDR1 ENHRY and CDR2 SYGVKD. This CDR3 has 14 amino acids. V gave up 6 bases and J gave up 0 bases, with 11 bases separating them.

In its sample, this clonotype was seen a few times. The rearrangement links TRBV20-1 to TRBJ1-4; 7 bases match TRBD1. The length of the CDR3 is 14 residues. Germline loops: CDR1 DFQATT, CDR2 SNEGSKA (reference sequence). Losses at the gene ends were 1 base for V and 7 bases for J; bases not matched to a gene: 6. CDR3 DNA: TGCAGTGCTAGAGCCGGGACAGTCTTTGAAAAACTGTTTTTT. It is translated as CSARAGTVFEKLFF.

The chain has TRBV7-9 and TRBJ2-2; a weak D match, TRBD2 (6 bases). The CDR3 loop spans 17 amino acids. Germline V gives CDR1 SEHNR, CDR2 FQNEAQ (reference sequence). Trimming stripped 1 base from V and 5 bases from J, with 17 bases between. CDR3 amino acids: CASSLDREIGLTGELFF. Written as DNA, the CDR3 is TGTGCCAGCAGCTTAGACCGGGAGATAGGATTGACCGGGGAGCTGTTTTTT.

A few counts support this clonotype. This rearrangement joins TRBV3-1 to TRBJ2-2; D is possibly TRBD1 or TRBD2 (5 bases each). The CDR3 totals 14 residues. From germline, CDR1 is LGHDT and CDR2 YNNKEL (reference sequence). V was clipped by 2 bases and J by 4 bases, with 8 bases between them. CDR3 nucleotides: TGTGCCAGCAGCCAATGGGGGTCCACCGGGGAGCTGTTTTTT. It codes for CASSQWGSTGELFF.